Shown below are 6 T cell receptor beta chains from a single sample sequenced in a study of shared clonotypes between healthy human individuals. The repertoire was sequenced with immunoSEQ multiplex PCR; TCRdb's copy has only in-frame clones and lacks some. Of a few hundred thousand clones in the sample, more than 75% are singletons; the top ten hold roughly 17%. The material sequenced was memory CD8+ T cells sorted from blood. Subset denoted: CD45RO+ cells pooled with CCR7-negative TemRA cells. Receptors originate from a man aged 18 to 30 in good health.

The V and J genes are TRBV4-1 and TRBJ2-1, with D perhaps TRBD2 (6 bases). CDR1 and CDR2 (germline): MGHRA, YSYEKL. Between the trimmed V and J ends, which lost 3 bases and 6 bases, there was a span of 21 bases. The CDR3 consists of 17 residues. The CDR3, as DNA: TGCGCCAGCAGCCATCATTGGAGGGCCTTCCGAGGCAATGAGCAGTTCTTC. Protein product: CASSHHWRAFRGNEQFF.

The chain employs TRBV6-5 and TRBJ2-5; D might be TRBD1 or TRBD2, each matching 5 bases. Germline CDR1 is MNHEY and CDR2 is SVGAGI. V was trimmed by 6 bases and J by 5 bases, leaving 16 bases between them. This CDR3 comprises 14 residues. CDR3 DNA sequence: TGTGCCAGCAGCCCCTCGGCCGAGGGGGAGACCCAGTACTTC. This sequence encodes CASSPSAEGETQYF.

This clone occurred once. As DNA, the CDR3 is TGTGCCAGCAGCGCACAAGGTCAATCCTACGAGCAGTACTTC. This encodes CASSAQGQSYEQYF. The rearrangement uses TRBV5-6 and TRBJ2-7; D is ambiguous. V dropped 4 bases and J dropped 1 base, with 12 bases sitting between them. CDR1 and CDR2 from the germline V gene are SGHDT and YYEEEE. This CDR3 has 14 amino acids.

The chain links TRBV13 to TRBJ2-3; the match to TRBD2 covers 10 bases. The CDR3 runs 18 residues. Per the germline V gene, CDR1 is PRHDT and CDR2 is FYEKMQ (reference sequence). V was clipped by 3 bases and J by 2 bases; unmatched bases: 11. CDR3 in DNA: TGTGCCAGCAGCTTGTCGCCCGCACTAGCGGGACCCACAGATACGCAGTATTTT. It specifies CASSLSPALAGPTDTQYF.

The V call is TRBV18, the J call TRBJ1-4, with D uncertain. The V end lost 0 bases, the J end lost 8 bases, and 10 bases lay between the germline ends. Germline assignment: CDR1 KGHSH and CDR2 LQKENI. The CDR3 contains 14 residues. CDR3 DNA sequence: TGTGCCAGCTCACCACCGGGCATAGTCGAAAAACTGTTTTTT. As protein: CASSPPGIVEKLFF.

The V call is TRBV28, the J call TRBJ2-4; tentative D call: TRBD1 (5 bases). Germline CDR1 reads MDHEN; CDR2 reads SYDVKM. V lost 6 bases and J lost 7, with 7 bases in between. The CDR3 covers 11 residues. The CDR3 nucleotides are TGTGCCAGCAGAGGGGTCAACATTCAGTACTTC. Its protein is CASRGVNIQYF. The entire variable domain, with the rest obtained from reference TRBV28 and TRBJ2-4, is as follows: DVKVTQSSRYLVKRTGEKVFLECVQDMDHENMFWYRQDPGLGLRLIYFSYDVKMKEKGDIPEGYSVSREKKERFSLILESASTNQTSMYLCASRGVNIQYFGAGTRLSVL.